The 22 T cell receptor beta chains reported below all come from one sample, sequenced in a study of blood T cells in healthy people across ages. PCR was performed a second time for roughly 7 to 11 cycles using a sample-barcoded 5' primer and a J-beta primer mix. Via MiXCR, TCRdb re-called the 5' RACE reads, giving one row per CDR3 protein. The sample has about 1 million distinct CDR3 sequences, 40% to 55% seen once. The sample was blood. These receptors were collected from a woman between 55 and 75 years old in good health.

The CDR3 DNA sequence: TGCAGTGCTAGCCGGGGGGGCACAGATACGCAGTATTTT. This sequence encodes CSASRGGTDTQYF. The J gene is TRBJ2-3, the V gene TRBV20-1; 7 nucleotides align to TRBD2. The length of the CDR3 is 13 residues. The germline V gene encodes CDR1 DFQATT and CDR2 SNEGSKA (reference sequence). The trim removed 3 bases at V and 1 base at J, leaving 1 base unmatched.

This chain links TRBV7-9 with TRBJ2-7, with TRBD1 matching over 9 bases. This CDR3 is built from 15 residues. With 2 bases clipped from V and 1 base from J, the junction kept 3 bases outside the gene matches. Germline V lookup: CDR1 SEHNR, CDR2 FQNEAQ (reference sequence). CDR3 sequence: CASSLYGTGSYEQYF. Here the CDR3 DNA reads TGTGCCAGCAGCTTATACGGGACAGGGTCCTACGAGCAGTACTTC.

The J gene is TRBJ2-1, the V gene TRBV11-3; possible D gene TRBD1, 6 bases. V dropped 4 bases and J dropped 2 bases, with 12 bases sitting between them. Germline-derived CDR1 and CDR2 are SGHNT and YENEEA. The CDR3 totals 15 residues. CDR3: CASSSSGDPYNEQFF. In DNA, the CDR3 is TGTGCCAGCAGCTCGTCAGGGGATCCCTACAATGAGCAGTTCTTC.

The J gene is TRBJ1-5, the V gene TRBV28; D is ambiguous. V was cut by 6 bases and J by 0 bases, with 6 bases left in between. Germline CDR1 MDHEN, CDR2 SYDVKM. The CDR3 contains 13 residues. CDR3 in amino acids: CASRKYSNQPQHF. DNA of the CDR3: TGTGCCAGCAGGAAATATAGCAATCAGCCCCAGCATTTT.

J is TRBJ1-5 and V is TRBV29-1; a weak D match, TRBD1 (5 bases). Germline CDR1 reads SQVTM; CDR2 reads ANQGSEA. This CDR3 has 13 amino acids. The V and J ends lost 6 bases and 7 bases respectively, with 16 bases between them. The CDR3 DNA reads TGCAGCGTCCGGGTGGGGTGGGGGCAGCCCCAGCATTTT. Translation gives CSVRVGWGQPQHF.

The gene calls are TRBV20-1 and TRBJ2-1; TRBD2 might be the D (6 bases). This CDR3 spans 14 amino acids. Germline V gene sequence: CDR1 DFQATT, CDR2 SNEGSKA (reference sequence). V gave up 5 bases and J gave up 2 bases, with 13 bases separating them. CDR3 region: CSAFREAPYNEQFF. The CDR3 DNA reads TGCAGTGCTTTCAGGGAGGCCCCCTACAATGAGCAGTTCTTC.

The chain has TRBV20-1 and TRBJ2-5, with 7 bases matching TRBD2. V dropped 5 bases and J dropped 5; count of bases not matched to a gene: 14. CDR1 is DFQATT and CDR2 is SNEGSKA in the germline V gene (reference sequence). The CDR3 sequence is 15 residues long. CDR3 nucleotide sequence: TGCAGTGCTCTGGTACCGGGGGGAGGATTGGAGACCCAGTACTTC. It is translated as CSALVPGGGLETQYF.

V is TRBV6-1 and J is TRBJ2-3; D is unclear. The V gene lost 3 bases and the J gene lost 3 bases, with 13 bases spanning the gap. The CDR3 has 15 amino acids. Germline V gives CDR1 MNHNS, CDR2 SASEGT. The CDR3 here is CASSEHARRTDTQYF. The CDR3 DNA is TGTGCCAGCAGTGAGCACGCGAGAAGAACAGATACGCAGTATTTT.

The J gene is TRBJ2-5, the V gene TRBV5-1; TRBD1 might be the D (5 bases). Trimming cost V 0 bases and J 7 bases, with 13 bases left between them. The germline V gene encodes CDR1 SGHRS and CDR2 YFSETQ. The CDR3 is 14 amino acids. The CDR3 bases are TGCGCCAGCAGCTTGGCGGGCAACCAGGGGACCCAGTACTTC. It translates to CASSLAGNQGTQYF.

The CDR3 nucleotides are TGTGCCAGCAGCTTAACTCGCAGGGAAGGGGCCTATGGCTACACCTTC. The encoded protein is CASSLTRREGAYGYTF. The chain uses TRBV7-2 and TRBJ1-2, with D possibly TRBD1 on 5 matching bases. The CDR3 has 16 residues. CDR1 is SGHTA, CDR2 FQGNSA, per germline. Trimming cost V 2 bases and J 4 bases, with 17 bases left between them.

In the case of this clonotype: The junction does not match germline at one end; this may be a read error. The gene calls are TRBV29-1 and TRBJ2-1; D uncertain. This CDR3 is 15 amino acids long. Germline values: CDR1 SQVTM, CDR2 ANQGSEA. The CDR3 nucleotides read TGCAGCGTCAAGGGTCCGGAGAGCTCCTACAATAAGCAGTTCTTC. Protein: CSVKGPESSYNKQFF.

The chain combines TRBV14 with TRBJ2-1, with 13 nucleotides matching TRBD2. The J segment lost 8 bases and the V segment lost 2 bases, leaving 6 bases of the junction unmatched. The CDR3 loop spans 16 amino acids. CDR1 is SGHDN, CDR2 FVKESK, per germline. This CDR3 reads CASSQRLAGGWDEQFF. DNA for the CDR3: TGTGCCAGCAGCCAAAGACTAGCGGGAGGTTGGGATGAGCAGTTCTTC.

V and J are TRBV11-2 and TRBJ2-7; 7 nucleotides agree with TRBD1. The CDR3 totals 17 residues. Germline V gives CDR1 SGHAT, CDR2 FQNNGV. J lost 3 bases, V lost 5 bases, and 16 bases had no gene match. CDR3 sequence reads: CASSPLSRDGQDYEQYF. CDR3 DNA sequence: TGTGCCAGCAGCCCACTTAGTAGGGATGGACAGGACTACGAGCAGTACTTC.

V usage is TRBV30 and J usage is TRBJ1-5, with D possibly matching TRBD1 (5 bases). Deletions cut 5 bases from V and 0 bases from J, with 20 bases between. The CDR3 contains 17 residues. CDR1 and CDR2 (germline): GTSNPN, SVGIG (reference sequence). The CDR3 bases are TGTGCCTGGGCCGGGTATTGCCCGGGGCATAGCAATCAGCCCCAGCATTTT. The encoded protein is CAWAGYCPGHSNQPQHF. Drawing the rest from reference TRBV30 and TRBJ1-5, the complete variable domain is SQTIHQWPATLVQPVGSPLSLECTVEGTSNPNLYWYRQAAGRGLQLLFYSVGIGQISSEVPQNLSASRPQDRQFILSSKKLLLSDSGFYLCAWAGYCPGHSNQPQHFGDGTRLSIL.

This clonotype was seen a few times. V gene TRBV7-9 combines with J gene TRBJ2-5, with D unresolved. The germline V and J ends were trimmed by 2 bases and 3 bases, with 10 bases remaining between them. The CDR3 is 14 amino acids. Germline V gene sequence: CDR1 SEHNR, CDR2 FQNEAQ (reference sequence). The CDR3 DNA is TGTGCCAGCAGCTTAATGGTGCCGGAAGAGACCCAGTACTTC. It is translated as CASSLMVPEETQYF.

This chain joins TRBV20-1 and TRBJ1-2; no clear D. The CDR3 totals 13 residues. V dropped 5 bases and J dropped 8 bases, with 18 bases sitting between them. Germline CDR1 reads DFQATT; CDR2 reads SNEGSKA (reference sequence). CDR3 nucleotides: TGCAGTGCTCTAAAAAGCGCCCGGGAGGGCTACACCTTC. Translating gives CSALKSAREGYTF.

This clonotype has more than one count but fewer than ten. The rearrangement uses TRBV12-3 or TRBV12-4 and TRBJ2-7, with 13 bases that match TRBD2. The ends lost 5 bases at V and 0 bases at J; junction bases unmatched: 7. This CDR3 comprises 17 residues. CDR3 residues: CASSQLLAGGGSYEQYF. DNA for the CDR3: TGTGCCAGCAGTCAGTTACTAGCGGGAGGGGGCTCCTACGAGCAGTACTTC.

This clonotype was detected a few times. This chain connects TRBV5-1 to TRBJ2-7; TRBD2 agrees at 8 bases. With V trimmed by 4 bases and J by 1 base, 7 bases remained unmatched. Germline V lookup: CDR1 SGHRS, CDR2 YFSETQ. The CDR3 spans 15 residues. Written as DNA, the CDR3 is TGCGCCAGCAGCCCGGGTAGCGGGGTATCCTACGAGCAGTACTTC. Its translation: CASSPGSGVSYEQYF.

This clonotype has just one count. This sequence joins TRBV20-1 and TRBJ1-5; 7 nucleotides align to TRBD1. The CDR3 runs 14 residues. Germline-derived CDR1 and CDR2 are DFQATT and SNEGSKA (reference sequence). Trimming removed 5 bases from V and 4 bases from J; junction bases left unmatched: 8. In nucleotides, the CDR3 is TGCAGTGCTCGAGGGGACAGAACAAATCAGCCCCAGCATTTT. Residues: CSARGDRTNQPQHF.

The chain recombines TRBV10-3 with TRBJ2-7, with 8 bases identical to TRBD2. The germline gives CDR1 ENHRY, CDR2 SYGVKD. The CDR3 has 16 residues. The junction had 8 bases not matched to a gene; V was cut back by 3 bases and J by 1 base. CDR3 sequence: CAISEGGLAGSYEQYF. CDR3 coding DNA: TGTGCCATCAGTGAAGGAGGGTTAGCGGGATCCTACGAGCAGTACTTC.

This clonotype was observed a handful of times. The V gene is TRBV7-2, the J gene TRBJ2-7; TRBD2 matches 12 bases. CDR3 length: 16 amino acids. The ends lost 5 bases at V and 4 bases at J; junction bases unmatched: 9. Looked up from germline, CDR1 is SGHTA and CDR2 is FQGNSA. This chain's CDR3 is CASSGRLAGDSYEQYF. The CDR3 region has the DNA TGTGCCAGCAGCGGCAGACTAGCGGGAGACTCTTACGAGCAGTACTTC.

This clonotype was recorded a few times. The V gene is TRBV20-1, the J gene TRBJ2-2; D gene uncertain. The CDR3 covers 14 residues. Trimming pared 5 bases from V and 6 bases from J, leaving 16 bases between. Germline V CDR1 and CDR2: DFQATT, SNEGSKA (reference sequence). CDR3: CSAPDELASGELFF. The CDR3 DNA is TGCAGTGCTCCGGACGAGTTGGCTTCCGGGGAGCTGTTTTTT.